This TCR beta chain was sequenced for a study of blood T cell repertoires in COVID-19. Study summary: Sites across the United States, Italy and Spain contributed samples from acute and convalescent COVID-19. Nucleic acid was either cDNA or gDNA, and it came from T cells, B-cell-depleted T cells, or PBMCs.

The CDR3 runs to 15 residues. Trimming removed 6 bases at V and 6 bases at J, with 18 bases between. Germline CDR1 and CDR2: MNHEY and SVGAGI. In the study's own analysis: Nucleated cell number was recorded as an estimate derived from reference gene primer amplification. Assay used: immunoSEQ multiplex PCR; TCRdb lists only in-frame clones, some missing. From that table come the V and J calls and clone size; the DNA was used to work out D and trimming. This table holds approximately 280,000 clones, approximately 86% found once. Enrolled through a virtual design, the participants were between roughly 18 and 95 years of age and came from 24 US areas.

The sequenced sample consisted of PBMCs or T cells enriched from blood (not recorded which). The chain couples TRBV6-5 to TRBJ1-5, with D perhaps matching TRBD1 (6 bases). The clonotype originates from a young woman who had recovered from COVID-19. In DNA, the CDR3 is TGTGCCAGCAGAAGGGACACCCGACCGGGTCAGCCCCAGCATTTT. This translates into CASRRDTRPGQPQHF.